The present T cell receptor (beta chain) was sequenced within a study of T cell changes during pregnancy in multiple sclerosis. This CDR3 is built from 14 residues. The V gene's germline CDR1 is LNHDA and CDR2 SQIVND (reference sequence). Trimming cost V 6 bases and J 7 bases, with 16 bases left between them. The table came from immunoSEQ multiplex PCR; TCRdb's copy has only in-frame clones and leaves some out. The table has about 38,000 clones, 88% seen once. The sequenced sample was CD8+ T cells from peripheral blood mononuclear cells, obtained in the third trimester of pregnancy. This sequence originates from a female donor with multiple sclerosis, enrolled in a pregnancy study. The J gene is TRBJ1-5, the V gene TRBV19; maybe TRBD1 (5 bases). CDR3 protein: CASSRGGGRQPQHF. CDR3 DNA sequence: TGTGCCAGTAGCCGGGGCGGGGGGAGGCAGCCCCAGCATTTT.